The clone carrying this T cell receptor (beta chain) was seen repeatedly, ten times or more. Its antigen is as yet unknown. The authors prepared the TCRbeta library with unique molecular identifiers. TCRdb processed the PCR reads anew with MiXCR; each CDR3 protein has one entry. The data hold hundreds of thousands of distinct CDR3 sequences, with around a tenth observed a single time. The data are from a study of T-cell reconstitution after alpha-beta-depleted transplantation in children. Study-wide points: At around two months after transplant, the alpha-beta T cells were reportedly derived from several hundred expanded clones that came from non-depleted graft cells.

CDR1 and CDR2 from the germline V gene are MNHEY and SVGAGI. CDR3 length equals 15 residues. V shed 4 bases and J shed 6 bases, with 17 bases lying between them. This sample comprised peripheral blood, obtained 180 days after TCRalphabeta/CD19-depleted stem cell transplant. The V gene is TRBV6-5, the J gene TRBJ2-3, with D perhaps TRBD2 (5 bases). The source is a male patient aged 2 to 9 who had a stem cell transplant for chronic granulomatous disease, so the T cells may come from the graft donor. The CDR3 coding sequence is TGTGCCAGCAGTTTGCGCGGGCATATGGGGGATACGCAGTATTTT. Its protein is CASSLRGHMGDTQYF.